This section outlines one TCR beta chain sequence together with its context. No cognate antigen has been identified for it. No much larger clonotype is one base removed from it; base qualities were not supplied. The data belong to a study of cytomegalovirus exposure and HLA in healthy donors (TCRdb year 2017). With regard to the full study: In an earlier analysis of 587 of the donors, 276 Gb of sequence data and just under 120 million unique TCR beta sequences from about 180 million T cells were reported. An early release covering about 600 HLA-typed donors comprised roughly 300 gigabases of sequencing data and 65 million to 100 million unique TCR sequences. Among the roughly 400 genotyped donors, under 90% belonged to the genetic ancestry cluster associated with self-reported Caucasian donors. The aim of the study was to test whether cataloging public T cell receptors could identify signatures of past pathogen exposure. The T cell repertoires of under 750 subjects were profiled by immunosequencing and related to cytomegalovirus serostatus. Along with the roughly 670-subject first cohort, a separate validation cohort of roughly 110 different subjects was used. To predict cytomegalovirus infection status, the study combined high-throughput TCR immunosequencing, statistical association of individual TCRs with disease status, and machine learning. To study patterns of TCR occurrence, a later analysis re-analyzed previously published TCR beta repertoires from 700 or so donors and added high-resolution HLA genotyping. In the later analysis, no new phenotypic data were used to find candidate immune exposures; instead, reliance was placed on TCR beta sequences and their occurrence across donors. An earlier analysis of approximately 500 of the donors applied high-throughput TCR beta sequencing to assess whether each TCR beta V gene segment acted as functional or pseudogenic. Donor age, sex, ethnicity and CMV serostatus were compiled together with the repertoire data. Genome-wide SNP genotypes for about 55% of the roughly 670 donors were used in a later genetic analysis, which treated that subset as a discovery cohort. Every repertoire in the discovery cohort had been generated on one and the same sequencing platform. Class I and class II HLA loci were covered by the typing at four-digit resolution. Typing coverage differed by locus: A, B, C, DRB1 and DQB1 were typed in roughly 620-630 donors, DQA1 in about 500, DPA1 in nearly 610, and DPB1 in 400 to 490. Five DR-DQ haplotypes were treated as single units for association and clustering because of strong linkage in the cohort. Among about 370 genotyped donors of the cohort, an average of around 250,000 unique TCR beta nucleotide sequences was sequenced per donor, of which about 18% were non-productive. What the research found in general, with its limitations: An association between a missense DCLRE1C variant and V-gene and J-gene trimming of TCR beta chains was found in a later genetic analysis and replicated in an independent cohort. Most CMV-associated TCR beta chains appeared to be HLA-restricted in a later analysis, and the HLA associations seemed to be driven largely by CMV exposure. When HLA alleles, especially DR and DQ, strongly co-occurred, attributing TCR associations to individual alleles was difficult. According to the authors, the approach could potentially be generalized to other disease states and immunological phenotypes. CMV serostatus was the only immune exposure information available for the cohort. An earlier analysis of roughly 570 of the donors showed that most TCR beta V segments appeared in productive rearrangements either about 87% or about 30% of the time, which broadly matched IMGT annotations. Most TCR sequences were observed very rarely across donors, whereas some public TCRs were present in many individuals. A further reported finding was that TCR beta sequences accurately predicted the HLA-A and HLA-B alleles for most subjects in the first cohort. In this cohort, only TCR beta chains were sequenced, and detectable features were limited by the absence of alpha or paired-chain data. In a later genetic analysis, fewer N-insertions in productive TCRs were reported among donors in an Asian-associated ancestry cluster than the roughly 670-donor mean. In a later analysis, HLA-associated TCR beta chains showed more clonal expansion and lower generation probabilities than non-associated chains that were equally common. In vitro tests confirmed that a few of the cytomegalovirus-associated TCR beta chains recognize cytomegalovirus antigens. A cluster of highly shared sequence variants was judged likely to be a technical artifact of the sequencing pipeline. According to a later analysis, TCR association rates differed among HLA loci, with DRB1 alleles showing the most associated TCRs and HLA-C alleles showing the fewest. The 87-base-pair reads could not distinguish some IMGT-functional V segments, including TRBV6-2 and TRBV6-3, so those segments were excluded. Several of the top co-occurrence clusters appeared to be linked to parvovirus B19, influenza, CMV and Epstein-Barr virus, according to a later analysis. The classifier was reported to diagnose cytomegalovirus status with high specificity and sensitivity in both the original cohort and the validation cohort. At a false discovery rate of 0.05, a later analysis linked fewer than 20,000 TCR beta sequences to specific HLA alleles. Linkage disequilibrium might explain the correlated functional status among segregating V segments, but an unknown experimental factor could not be excluded. A total of 164 TCR beta chains were listed by the study as associated with cytomegalovirus. Because HLA typing was missing for some donors at each locus, association tests included only the typed subset. Because counts were too low, some 16 rarely observed V segments, including chromosome 9 orphons, were excluded from the earlier analysis of 500 to 700 of the donors. The presence/absence analyses assumed that sequencing depth was roughly uniform across donors, and that assumption may not be true.

The cohort consisted of 666 healthy bone marrow donors. At the time of sampling, all cohort members were nominally healthy, though unrecorded immune exposures were likely present. The donor tested CMV seropositive, placing the donor among the roughly 300 seropositive members of the cohort. A peripheral blood sample was collected from each donor, and TCR beta sequencing was performed on peripheral blood mononuclear cells. The Qiagen DNeasy Blood Extraction Kit was used to extract genomic DNA from the blood cell samples. Library preparation used the immunoSEQ multiplex PCR assay. A mixture of 60 forward primers for TCR Vbeta segments and 13 reverse primers for TCR Jbeta segments was used in the multiplex PCR. A multiplex PCR assay on genomic DNA amplified the CDR3 region of rearranged TCR beta genes. The Illumina HiSeq System was used to sequence the amplified TCR beta libraries as 87-base-pair reads. On the study's bioinformatics: In a later analysis, tens of millions of unique TCR beta chains were counted across the 500 to 850 repertoires, and roughly 10 million of these chains were shared by at least two donors. Raw reads were error-corrected and collapsed into unique sequences by a nearest-neighbor algorithm in which closely related sequences were merged to remove PCR and sequencing errors. To assign V, D and J gene segments, CDR3 sequences were aligned to IMGT reference sequences. For a sequence to be retained, a match of at least six nucleotides to both a V gene segment and a J gene segment was required. A rearrangement counted as productive if the CDR3 had no stop codons and remained in frame with V and J, and every other rearrangement counted as non-productive. CDR3 was defined by IMGT convention, running from the second conserved V-encoded cysteine to the conserved J-encoded phenylalanine. In an earlier analysis of around 570 of the donors, sequences lacking an unambiguous match to a single V gene segment were excluded. An earlier analysis of fewer than 750 of the donors called V segments functional above 56.7% productive rearrangements and segregating when the between-donor standard deviation exceeded 5%. A statistical classification framework was developed to diagnose cytomegalovirus status using the catalog of TCR beta chain sequences. In a later analysis, V and J genes were assigned by comparing TCR nucleotide sequences against IMGT/GENE-DB human TR gene sequences. Using the TCRdist pipeline, a later analysis assigned CDR3 sequences along with most-parsimonious VDJ recombination scenarios. In a later analysis, each TCR beta chain was defined by its CDR3 amino acid sequence together with its V-gene family, and reads lacking a unique V-gene family were excluded. To address suspected cross-contamination and a sequencing artifact, a later analysis removed around 590 highly shared, low-generation-probability nucleotide sequences. A later analysis calculated a clonal expansion index for each public chain from normalized within-repertoire ranks of inferred template counts. In a later analysis, generation probabilities were computed using a VDJ recombination model fitted to out-of-frame rearrangements, and the results were checked against IGoR. In a later analysis, TCR-TCR, TCR-HLA and TCR-CMV co-occurrence was scored with hypergeometric tests, and a repertoire-size bias correction was applied to TCR pairs. To estimate false discovery rates, a later analysis permuted the HLA or CMV assignments 20 times. In a later analysis, co-occurring TCRs were grouped using DBSCAN, and TCRdist sequence similarity was added for clustering within HLA-allele-positive subsets. Co-occurrence clustering excluded repertoires with fewer than 30,000 or more than 120,000 public chains, plus five with anomalous nucleotide sharing. TCRdb's version of the immuneACCESS table is confined to in-frame rearrangements and falls short of the full clone set. An unresolved V gene accounts for under half of the shortfall where checked; the remainder is of unknown origin. V and J calls and clone size are as listed in that table; D and trimming were resolved from the DNA. The sample includes 100,000 to 150,000 clones, with around 70% observed a single time. Together, the top ten hold 3% to 5% of the sample.

Trimming costs V 6 bases and J 3 bases, and their ends lie 14 bases apart. The CDR3 goes from the cysteine to the phenylalanine over 15 residues. Solely the CDR3 DNA is kept, with 45 bases framed from the first base. The germline V gene yields MRHNA for CDR1 and SNTAGT for CDR2. The sequence was collected from a middle-aged man in good health and CMV-seropositive. In this chain, TRBV6-4 is recombined with TRBJ2-2; tentative D gene TRBD2, with 6 bases matching. The sample taken for sequencing was PBMCs. The nucleotide sequence is given as TGTGCCAGCAGGGAGGGACCCCCGGACACCGGGGAGCTGTTTTTT. It codes for CASREGPPDTGELFF.